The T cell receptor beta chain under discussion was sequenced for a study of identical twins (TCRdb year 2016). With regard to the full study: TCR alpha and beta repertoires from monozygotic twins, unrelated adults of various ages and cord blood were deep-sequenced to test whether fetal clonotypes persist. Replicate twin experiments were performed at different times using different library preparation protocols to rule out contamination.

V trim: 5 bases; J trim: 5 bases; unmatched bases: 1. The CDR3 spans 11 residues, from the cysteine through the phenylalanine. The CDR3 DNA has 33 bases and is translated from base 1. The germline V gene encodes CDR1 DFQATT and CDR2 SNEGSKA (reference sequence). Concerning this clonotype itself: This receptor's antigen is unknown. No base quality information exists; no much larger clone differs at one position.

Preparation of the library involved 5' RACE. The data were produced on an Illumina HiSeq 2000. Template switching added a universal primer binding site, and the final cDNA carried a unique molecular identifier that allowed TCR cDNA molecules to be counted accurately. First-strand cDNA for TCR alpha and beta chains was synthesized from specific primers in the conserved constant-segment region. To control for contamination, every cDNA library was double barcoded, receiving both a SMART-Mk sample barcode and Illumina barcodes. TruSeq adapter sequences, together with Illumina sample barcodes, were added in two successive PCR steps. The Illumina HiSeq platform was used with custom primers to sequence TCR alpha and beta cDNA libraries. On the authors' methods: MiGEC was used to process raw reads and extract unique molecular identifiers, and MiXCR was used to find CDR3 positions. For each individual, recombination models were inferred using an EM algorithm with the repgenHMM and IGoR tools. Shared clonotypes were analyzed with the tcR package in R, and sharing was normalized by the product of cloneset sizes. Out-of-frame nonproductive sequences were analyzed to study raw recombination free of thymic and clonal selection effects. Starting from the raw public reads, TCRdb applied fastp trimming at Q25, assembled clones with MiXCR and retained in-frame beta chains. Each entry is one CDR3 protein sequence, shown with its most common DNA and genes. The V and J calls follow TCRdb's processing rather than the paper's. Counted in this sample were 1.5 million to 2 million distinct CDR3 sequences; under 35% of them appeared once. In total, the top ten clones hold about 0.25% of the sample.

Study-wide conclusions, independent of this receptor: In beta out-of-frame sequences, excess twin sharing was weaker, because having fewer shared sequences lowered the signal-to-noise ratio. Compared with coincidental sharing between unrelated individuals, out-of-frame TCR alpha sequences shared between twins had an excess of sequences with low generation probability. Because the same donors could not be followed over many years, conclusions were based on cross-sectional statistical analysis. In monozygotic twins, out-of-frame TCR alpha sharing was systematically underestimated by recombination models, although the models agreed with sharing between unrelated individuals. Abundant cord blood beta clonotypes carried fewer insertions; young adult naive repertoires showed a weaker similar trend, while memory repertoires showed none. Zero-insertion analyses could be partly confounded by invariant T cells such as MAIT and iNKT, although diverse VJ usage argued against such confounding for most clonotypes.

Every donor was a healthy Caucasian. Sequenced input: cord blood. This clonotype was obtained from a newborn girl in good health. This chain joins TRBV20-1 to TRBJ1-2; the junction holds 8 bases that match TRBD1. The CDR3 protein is CSAHRGYGYTF. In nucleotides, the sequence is TGCAGTGCTCACAGGGGGTATGGCTACACCTTC.